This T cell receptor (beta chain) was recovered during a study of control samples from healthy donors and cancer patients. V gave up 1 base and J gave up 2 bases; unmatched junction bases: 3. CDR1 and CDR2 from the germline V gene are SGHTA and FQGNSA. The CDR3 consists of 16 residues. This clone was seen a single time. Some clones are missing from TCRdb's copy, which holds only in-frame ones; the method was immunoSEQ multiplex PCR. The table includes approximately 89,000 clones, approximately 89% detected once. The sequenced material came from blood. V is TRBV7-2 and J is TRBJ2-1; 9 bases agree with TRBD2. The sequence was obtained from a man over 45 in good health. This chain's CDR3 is CASSLEAGGPYNEQFF. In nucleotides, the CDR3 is TGTGCCAGCAGCTTAGAAGCGGGGGGTCCCTACAATGAGCAGTTCTTC.